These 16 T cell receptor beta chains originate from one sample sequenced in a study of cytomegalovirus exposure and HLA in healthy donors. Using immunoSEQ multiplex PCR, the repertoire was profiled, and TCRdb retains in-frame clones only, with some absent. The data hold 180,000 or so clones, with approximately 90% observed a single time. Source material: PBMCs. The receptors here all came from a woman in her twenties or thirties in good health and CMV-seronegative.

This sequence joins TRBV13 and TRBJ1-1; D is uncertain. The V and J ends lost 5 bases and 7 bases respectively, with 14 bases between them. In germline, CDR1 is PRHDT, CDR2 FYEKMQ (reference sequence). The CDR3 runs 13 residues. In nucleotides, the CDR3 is TGTGCCAGCAGCCCCGCCATCAGTCGTGAAGCTTTCTTT. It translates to CASSPAISREAFF.

The CDR3 DNA reads as TGCGCCAGCAGTATAGGGACAGAGAGTAACACCGGGGAGCTGTTTTTT. Its protein is CASSIGTESNTGELFF. The chain links TRBV5-1 to TRBJ2-2; 7 positions match TRBD1. The CDR3 is made up of 16 amino acids. V lost 5 bases, J lost 2 bases, and 9 bases stayed unmatched. Germline CDR1 reads SGHRS; CDR2 reads YFSETQ.

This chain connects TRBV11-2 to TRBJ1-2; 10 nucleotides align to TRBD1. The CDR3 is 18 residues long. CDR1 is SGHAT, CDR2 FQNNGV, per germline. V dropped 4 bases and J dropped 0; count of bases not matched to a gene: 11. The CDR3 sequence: CASSSKERQGAANYGYTF. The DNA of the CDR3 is TGTGCCAGCAGCTCAAAAGAGAGACAGGGGGCGGCTAACTATGGCTACACCTTC.

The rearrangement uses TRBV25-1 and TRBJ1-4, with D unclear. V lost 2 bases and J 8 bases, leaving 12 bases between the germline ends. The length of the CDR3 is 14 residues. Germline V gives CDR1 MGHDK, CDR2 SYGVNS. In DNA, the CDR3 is TGTGCCAGCAGTGAAGTGCGGGTCGGGGAAAAACTGTTTTTT. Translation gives CASSEVRVGEKLFF.

CDR3 in amino acids: CASSQVREGYTEAFF. The CDR3 DNA sequence: TGCGCCAGCAGCCAAGTCAGGGAAGGGTACACTGAAGCTTTCTTT. The V call is TRBV4-3, the J call TRBJ1-1; tentatively, D is TRBD1 (5 bases). This CDR3 has 15 amino acids. Germline assignment: CDR1 LGHNA and CDR2 YSLEER. Trimming pared 1 base from V and 3 bases from J, leaving 12 bases between.

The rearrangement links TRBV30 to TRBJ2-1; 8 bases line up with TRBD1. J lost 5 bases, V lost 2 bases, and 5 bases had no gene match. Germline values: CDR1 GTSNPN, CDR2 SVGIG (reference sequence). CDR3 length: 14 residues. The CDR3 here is CAWSPGGAHNEQFF. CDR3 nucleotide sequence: TGTGCCTGGAGTCCAGGGGGCGCCCACAATGAGCAGTTCTTC. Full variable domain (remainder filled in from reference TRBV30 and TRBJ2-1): SQTIHQWPATLVQPVGSPLSLECTVEGTSNPNLYWYRQAAGRGLQLLFYSVGIGQISSEVPQNLSASRPQDRQFILSSKKLLLSDSGFYLCAWSPGGAHNEQFFGPGTRLTVL.

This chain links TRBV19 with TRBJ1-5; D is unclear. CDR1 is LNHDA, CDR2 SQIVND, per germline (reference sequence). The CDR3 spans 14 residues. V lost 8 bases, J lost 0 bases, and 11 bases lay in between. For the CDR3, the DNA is TGTGCCAGTTCTCGTTCAGATAGCAATCAGCCCCAGCATTTT. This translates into CASSRSDSNQPQHF.

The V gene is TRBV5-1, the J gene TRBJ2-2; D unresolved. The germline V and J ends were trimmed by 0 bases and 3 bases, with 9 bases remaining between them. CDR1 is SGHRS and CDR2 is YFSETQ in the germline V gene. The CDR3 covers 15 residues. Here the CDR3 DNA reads TGCGCCAGCAGCTTGGGTGAGATACACACCGGGGAGCTGTTTTTT. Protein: CASSLGEIHTGELFF.

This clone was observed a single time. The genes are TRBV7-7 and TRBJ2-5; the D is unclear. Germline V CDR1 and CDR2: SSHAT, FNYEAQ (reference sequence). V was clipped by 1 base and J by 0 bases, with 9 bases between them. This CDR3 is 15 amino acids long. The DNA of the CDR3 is TGTGCCAGCAGCTTAGGTCTACGGGACCAAGAGACCCAGTACTTC. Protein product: CASSLGLRDQETQYF.

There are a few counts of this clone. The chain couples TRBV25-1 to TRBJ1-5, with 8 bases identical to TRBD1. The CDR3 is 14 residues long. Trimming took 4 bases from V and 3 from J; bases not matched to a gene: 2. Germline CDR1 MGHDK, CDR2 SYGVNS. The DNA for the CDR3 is TGTGCCAGCAGTGGGACAGGGTCCAATCAGCCCCAGCATTTT. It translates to CASSGTGSNQPQHF.

The CDR3, as DNA: TGTGCCAGCAGCTCGACAGATTTGAACACTGAAGCTTTCTTT. Its translation: CASSSTDLNTEAFF. This chain links TRBV7-8 with TRBJ1-1, with D perhaps TRBD1 (5 bases). The germline V gene encodes CDR1 SGHVS and CDR2 FQNEAQ. Trimming pared 4 bases from V and 0 bases from J, leaving 9 bases between. The CDR3 contains 14 residues.

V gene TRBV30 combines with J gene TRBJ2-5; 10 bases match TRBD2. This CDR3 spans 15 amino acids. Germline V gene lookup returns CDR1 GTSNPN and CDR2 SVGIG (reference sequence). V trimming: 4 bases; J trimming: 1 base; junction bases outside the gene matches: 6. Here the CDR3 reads CAWTSSGGVQETQYF. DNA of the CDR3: TGTGCCTGGACCTCTAGCGGGGGTGTCCAAGAGACCCAGTACTTC.

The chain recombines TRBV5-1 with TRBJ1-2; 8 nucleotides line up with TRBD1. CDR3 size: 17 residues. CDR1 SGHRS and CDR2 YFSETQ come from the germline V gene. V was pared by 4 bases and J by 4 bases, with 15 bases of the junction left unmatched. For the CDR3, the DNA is TGCGCCAGCAGCGACGGGGGAATGACAGGGGTAGGCTATGGCTACACCTTC. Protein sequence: CASSDGGMTGVGYGYTF.

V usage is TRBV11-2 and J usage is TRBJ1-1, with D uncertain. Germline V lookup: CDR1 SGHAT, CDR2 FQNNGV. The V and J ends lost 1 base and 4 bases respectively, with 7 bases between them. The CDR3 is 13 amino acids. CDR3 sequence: CASSLGYSTEAFF. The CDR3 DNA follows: TGTGCCAGCAGCTTAGGTTATAGCACTGAAGCTTTCTTT.

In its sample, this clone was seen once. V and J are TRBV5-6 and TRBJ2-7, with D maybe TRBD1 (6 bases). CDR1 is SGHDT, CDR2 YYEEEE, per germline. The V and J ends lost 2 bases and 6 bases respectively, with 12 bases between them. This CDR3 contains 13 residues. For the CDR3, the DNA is TGTGCCAGCAGCTTCCGAAGGGGGACCGAGCAGTACTTC. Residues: CASSFRRGTEQYF.

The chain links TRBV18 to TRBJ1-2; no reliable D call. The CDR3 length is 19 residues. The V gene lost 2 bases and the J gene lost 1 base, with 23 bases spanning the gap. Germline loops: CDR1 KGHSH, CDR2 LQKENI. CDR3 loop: CASSPKSSAQPRHNYGYTF. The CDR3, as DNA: TGTGCCAGCTCACCAAAATCGTCGGCTCAACCGAGACATAACTATGGCTACACCTTC.